Detailed here is one TCR beta chain. The antigen is undetermined. This record belongs to a study of T cells in Graves' hyperthyroidism and ophthalmopathy. Whole-study findings and limits: Most thyroid clonotypes that were expanded above 0.001 also turned up in blood. A 13 V-J signature model discriminated ophthalmopathy versus stable hyperthyroidism.

Calling Graves' hyperthyroidism stable meant ophthalmopathy did not progress within 18 months. TCR beta CDR3 regions were amplified from RNA transcripts. A first-round RT-PCR of the TCR CDR3 used the HTBI primer set. TCRdb reprocessed the multiplex PCR reads with MiXCR, giving one entry per CDR3 protein. The table lists a few hundred thousand distinct CDR3 sequences, 14% to 15% of them singletons. This receptor was identified in a woman aged 30 to 39 with Graves' hyperthyroidism. The sequencing sample was made of blood.

CDR3 sequence: CAIRGGLDGNQPQHF. The CDR3, as DNA: TGTGCCATCAGGGGGGGGTTGGATGGCAATCAGCCCCAGCATTTT. This chain joins TRBV10-3 and TRBJ1-5; tentatively, D is TRBD1 (5 bases). Germline CDR1 reads ENHRY; CDR2 reads SYGVKD. V lost 6 bases and J lost 2, with 14 bases in between. This CDR3 is built from 15 residues.